The 26 T cell receptor beta chains below come from one sample, sequenced in a study of blood T cells in healthy people across ages. Using a J-beta primer mix together with a sample-barcoded 5' primer, a second PCR was run for roughly 6 to 11 cycles. MiXCR, applied by TCRdb to the 5' RACE reads, yields one record per CDR3 protein. The data contain 500,000 to 600,000 distinct CDR3 sequences, roughly 29% of them singletons. Sequencing was carried out using blood. These TCRs come from a woman between 65 and 79 years old in good health.

This clonotype was counted a few times. This rearrangement joins TRBV15 to TRBJ1-3; TRBD1 matches at 9 bases. Trimming cost V 4 bases and J 9 bases; bases outside gene matches: 10. The CDR3 is 15 amino acids. The germline gives CDR1 LNHNV, CDR2 YYDKDF (reference sequence). In DNA, the CDR3 is TGTGCCACCAGCATCCTTGGACAGGGGCGAAGCACCATATATTTT. It yields the protein CATSILGQGRSTIYF.

V gene TRBV6-2 or TRBV6-3 combines with J gene TRBJ1-2; TRBD1 matches 9 bases. The CDR3 is made up of 17 amino acids. V shed 8 bases, J shed 6 bases, and the junction held 19 bases outside the gene matches. The germline gives CDR1 MNHEY, CDR2 SVGEGT. CDR3 coding DNA: TGTGCCAGCGGCCATTACGGGACAGGGACTTCCCGACATGGCTACACCTTC. This sequence encodes CASGHYGTGTSRHGYTF.

This clonotype appeared a few times. The chain links TRBV18 to TRBJ2-7; 8 bases line up with TRBD1. Germline CDR1 reads KGHSH; CDR2 reads LQKENI. Trimming removed 2 bases from V and 6 bases from J; junction bases left unmatched: 3. The CDR3 consists of 13 residues. DNA for the CDR3: TGTGCCAGCTCACCATCAGGGGGCGGCGAGCAGTACTTC. Translation: CASSPSGGGEQYF.

The rearrangement uses TRBV5-5 and TRBJ1-2; D not resolved. Per the germline V gene, CDR1 is SGHKS and CDR2 is YYEKEE (reference sequence). The CDR3 is 14 residues long. V lost 0 bases, J lost 0 bases, and 6 bases lay in between. The CDR3 here is CASSLAQSNYGYTF. The CDR3 bases are TGTGCCAGCAGCTTGGCCCAGTCTAACTATGGCTACACCTTC. Based on the CDR3 plus reference TRBV5-5 and TRBJ1-2, the full variable domain is DAGVTQSPTHLIKTRGQQVTLRCSPISGHKSVSWYQQVLGQGPQFIFQYYEKEERGRGNFPDRFSARQFPNYSSELNVNALLLGDSALYLCASSLAQSNYGYTFGSGTRLTVV.

This clonotype was counted a few times. This chain connects TRBV4-1 to TRBJ2-3; TRBD2 aligns across 9 bases. The V gene end was trimmed by 5 bases and the J gene end by 3 bases; junction bases not matched to a gene: 9. The CDR3 has 16 amino acids. Germline values: CDR1 MGHRA, CDR2 YSYEKL. The CDR3 bases are TGCGCCAGCAGCTCCTCCAGCGGGGGGATAACAGATACGCAGTATTTT. Its protein product is CASSSSSGGITDTQYF.

This clonotype has a handful of counts. Germline and junction disagree at one end, which may indicate a read error. The gene calls are TRBV29-1 and TRBJ1-2, with D possibly TRBD1 on 5 matching bases. Per germline, CDR1 SQVTM and CDR2 ANQGSEA. The CDR3 is 11 residues long. CDR3 region: CSVSSGPLADF. CDR3 DNA: TGCAGCGTTTCCTCGGGACCATTAGCGGATTTC.

The chain joins TRBV11-2 to TRBJ2-5; tentatively, D is TRBD1 (5 bases). V dropped 0 bases and J dropped 3 bases, with 14 bases sitting between them. The V gene's germline CDR1 is SGHAT and CDR2 FQNNGV. CDR3 length equals 16 residues. The CDR3 nucleotides are TGTGCCAGCAGCTTAGAGGTGGGCAGGGTGGAAGAGACCCAGTACTTC. Residues: CASSLEVGRVEETQYF.

The J gene is TRBJ2-7, the V gene TRBV20-1; no clear D. The germline V and J ends were trimmed by 5 bases and 3 bases, with 5 bases remaining between them. This CDR3 is 10 amino acids long. Germline loops: CDR1 DFQATT, CDR2 SNEGSKA (reference sequence). The chain's CDR3 is CSALYYEQYF. The CDR3 DNA reads as TGCAGTGCTCTTTACTACGAGCAGTACTTC.

The rearrangement uses TRBV15 and TRBJ1-1; D not certain. Trimming cost V 1 base and J 1 base, with 7 bases left between them. Germline V gives CDR1 LNHNV, CDR2 YYDKDF (reference sequence). This CDR3 is 14 amino acids long. In nucleotides, the CDR3 is TGTGCCACCAGCAGAGGTGCAGAGAACACTGAAGCTTTCTTT. Translated, it gives CATSRGAENTEAFF.

In this sample, this clonotype turned up once. The chain carries TRBV10-3 and TRBJ2-7; D unresolved. The germline V and J ends were trimmed by 10 bases and 0 bases, with 7 bases remaining between them. This CDR3 spans 11 amino acids. Germline V gene sequence: CDR1 ENHRY, CDR2 SYGVKD. CDR3 sequence reads: CANGPSYEQYF. Written as DNA, the CDR3 is TGTGCCAACGGGCCCTCCTACGAGCAGTACTTC.

This rearrangement joins TRBV6-6 to TRBJ2-4; TRBD2 agrees at 7 bases. Trimming removed 0 bases from V and 6 bases from J; junction bases left unmatched: 5. The CDR3 contains 15 residues. CDR1 and CDR2 (germline): MNHNY, SVGAGI (reference sequence). CDR3 coding DNA: TGTGCCAGCAGTTACTCGGGGGGGATAGGAAACATTCAGTACTTC. It specifies CASSYSGGIGNIQYF.

This chain links TRBV29-1 with TRBJ2-5, with a tentative D call TRBD2 (5 bases). Per the germline V gene, CDR1 is SQVTM and CDR2 is ANQGSEA. This CDR3 region has 13 residues. Trimming shortened V by 7 bases and J by 4 bases, and 16 bases separated the two germline ends. The CDR3 reads CSAKGQRRETQYF. In DNA form, the CDR3 reads TGCAGCGCAAAGGGCCAGCGGCGAGAGACCCAGTACTTC. The full variable domain, with the rest looked up from reference TRBV29-1 and TRBJ2-5, is SAVISQKPSRDICQRGTSLTIQCQVDSQVTMMFWYRQQPGQSLTLIATANQGSEATYESGFVIDKFPISRPNLTFSTLTVSNMSPEDSSIYLCSAKGQRRETQYFGPGTRLLVL.

This clonotype was observed a handful of times. The rearrangement uses TRBV7-6 and TRBJ2-1, with D perhaps being TRBD1 or TRBD2 (6 bases each). The CDR3 covers 14 residues. Germline V gene data show CDR1 as SGHVS and CDR2 as FNYEAQ. The V end was cut by 4 bases, the J end by 8 bases, with 15 bases between. The chain's CDR3 is CASSSMGGVYEQFF. Written as DNA, the CDR3 is TGTGCCAGCAGCTCAATGGGGGGCGTCTATGAGCAGTTCTTC. Full variable domain (outside the CDR3, taken from reference TRBV7-6 and TRBJ2-1): GAGVSQSPRYKVTKRGQDVALRCDPISGHVSLYWYRQALGQGPEFLTYFNYEAQQDKSGLPNDRFSAERPEGSISTLTIQRTEQRDSAMYRCASSSMGGVYEQFFGPGTRLTVL.

The chain links TRBV29-1 to TRBJ2-5; D gene unclear. The end of the DNA aligns better with TRBJ2-7, so the J call may be wrong. From germline, CDR1 is SQVTM and CDR2 ANQGSEA. The CDR3 consists of 15 residues. CDR3 nucleotide sequence: TGCAGCGTTGAAGGGGCCGGGCCTCTCTCCTACGAGCAGTACTTC. Amino acid sequence: CSVEGAGPLSYEQYF.

A few counts support this clonotype. The rearrangement joins TRBV2 to TRBJ1-1; D gene uncertain. Trimming took off 1 base at V and 1 base at J, with 4 bases between the two ends. The V gene's germline CDR1 is SNHLY and CDR2 FYNNEI. This CDR3 is built from 13 residues. CDR3 amino acids: CASSEERNTEAFF. The CDR3 DNA reads TGTGCCAGCAGTGAAGAACGGAACACTGAAGCTTTCTTT.

The rearrangement uses TRBV28 and TRBJ1-1; 7 nucleotides line up with TRBD1. This CDR3 region has 15 residues. Per germline, CDR1 MDHEN and CDR2 SYDVKM. The V gene end was trimmed by 3 bases and the J gene end by 4 bases; junction bases not matched to a gene: 8. CDR3 protein: CASSLGGGGGTEAFF. The CDR3 region has the DNA TGTGCCAGCAGTTTGGGAGGGGGCGGCGGCACTGAAGCTTTCTTT.

This chain connects TRBV9 to TRBJ2-2, with 8 positions matching TRBD1. The CDR3 covers 14 residues. Germline CDR1 SGDLS, CDR2 YYNGEE. V lost 8 bases, J lost 0 bases, and 3 bases stayed unmatched. In nucleotides, the CDR3 is TGTGCCAGTGGACAGGGCCCGAACACCGGGGAGCTGTTTTTT. It yields the protein CASGQGPNTGELFF.

This sequence joins TRBV20-1 and TRBJ2-5, with 10 bases identical to TRBD2. Per the germline V gene, CDR1 is DFQATT and CDR2 is SNEGSKA (reference sequence). CDR3 length equals 14 residues. The V gene end was trimmed by 3 bases and the J gene end by 9 bases; junction bases not matched to a gene: 10. CDR3 protein: CSASQASGGVAQYF. The CDR3 DNA reads TGCAGTGCTAGTCAGGCTAGCGGGGGAGTGGCCCAGTACTTC.

This clonotype was counted many times. The V and J genes are TRBV5-1 and TRBJ2-1; 7 positions match TRBD1. Per germline, CDR1 SGHRS and CDR2 YFSETQ. The CDR3 extends over 17 amino acids. V gave up 4 bases and J gave up 0 bases; unmatched junction bases: 10. The CDR3 reads CASSRRQGAISYNEQFF. CDR3 coding DNA: TGCGCCAGCAGCAGAAGACAGGGAGCAATCTCCTACAATGAGCAGTTCTTC.

This rearrangement joins TRBV18 to TRBJ2-7; 11 bases align to TRBD1. CDR3 size: 16 residues. The germline V gene encodes CDR1 KGHSH and CDR2 LQKENI. V was pared by 2 bases and J by 2 bases, with 5 bases of the junction left unmatched. CDR3 protein: CASSPTRTGGPYEQYF. CDR3 coding DNA: TGTGCCAGCTCACCAACACGGACAGGGGGCCCCTACGAGCAGTACTTC.

The J gene is TRBJ2-7, the V gene TRBV5-6, with unresolved D. The CDR3 covers 11 residues. The V gene lost 4 bases and the J gene lost 3 bases, with 5 bases spanning the gap. CDR1 SGHDT and CDR2 YYEEEE come from the germline V gene. The CDR3 reads CASSQHYEQYF. CDR3 DNA: TGTGCCAGCAGCCAGCACTACGAGCAGTACTTC.

The gene calls are TRBV20-1 and TRBJ1-1, with D perhaps matching TRBD1 (5 bases). The CDR3 sequence is 12 residues long. V lost 2 bases and J 3 bases, leaving 7 bases between the germline ends. Germline loops: CDR1 DFQATT, CDR2 SNEGSKA (reference sequence). The CDR3 region is CSARQGHTEAFF. The CDR3 nucleotides are TGCAGTGCTAGACAGGGACACACTGAAGCTTTCTTT.

The rearrangement uses TRBV7-3 and TRBJ2-1; D call uncertain. CDR1 is SGHTA and CDR2 is FQGTGA in the germline V gene. The CDR3 length is 13 residues. Trimming removed 2 bases from V and 6 bases from J, with 8 bases in between. The CDR3 protein is CASSLRGSNEQFF. CDR3 DNA: TGTGCCAGCAGCTTACGAGGATCCAATGAGCAGTTCTTC.

The chain uses TRBV5-1 and TRBJ2-5; D perhaps matches TRBD1 (5 bases). TRBJ2-1 matches the DNA end more closely, so the J call is doubtful. Germline lookup yields CDR1 SGHRS and CDR2 YFSETQ. CDR3 size: 17 residues. Here the CDR3 reads CASSLTQVWGSTNEQFF. In nucleotides, the CDR3 is TGCGCCAGCAGCTTGACACAGGTCTGGGGATCTACCAATGAGCAGTTCTTC.

This clonotype was seen a few times. V usage is TRBV7-9 and J usage is TRBJ1-2; tentatively, D is TRBD1 (6 bases). This CDR3 region has 16 residues. V was shortened by 0 bases and J by 8 bases, with 19 bases between the two germline ends. CDR1 is SEHNR, CDR2 FQNEAQ, per germline (reference sequence). The CDR3 sequence: CASSLARARRTEGYTF. The CDR3 nucleotides are TGTGCCAGCAGCTTAGCCCGGGCCCGGCGGACAGAAGGCTACACCTTC.

V gene TRBV25-1 combines with J gene TRBJ2-1, with 9 nucleotides matching TRBD2. CDR1 MGHDK and CDR2 SYGVNS come from the germline V gene. Losses at the gene ends were 2 bases for V and 9 bases for J; bases not matched to a gene: 5. The CDR3 is made up of 14 amino acids. This chain's CDR3 is CASSESGGFGEQFF. For the CDR3, the DNA is TGTGCCAGCAGTGAAAGCGGGGGGTTCGGTGAGCAGTTCTTC.